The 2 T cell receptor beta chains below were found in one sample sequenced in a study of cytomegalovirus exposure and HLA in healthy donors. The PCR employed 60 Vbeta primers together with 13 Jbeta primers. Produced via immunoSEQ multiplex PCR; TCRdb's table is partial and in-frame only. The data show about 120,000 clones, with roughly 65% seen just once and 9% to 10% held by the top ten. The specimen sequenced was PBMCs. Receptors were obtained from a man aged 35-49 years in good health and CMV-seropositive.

As DNA, the CDR3 is TGTGCCAGCACCCGAGGACAGGGGACCCTTGGCACTGAAGCTTTCTTT. Translation: CASTRGQGTLGTEAFF. The gene calls are TRBV28 and TRBJ1-1, with TRBD1 identical over 9 bases. Germline assignment: CDR1 MDHEN and CDR2 SYDVKM. The trim removed 7 bases at V and 4 bases at J, leaving 13 bases unmatched. The CDR3 is 16 residues long. Looking up the rest from reference TRBV28 and TRBJ1-1 gives the full variable domain: DVKVTQSSRYLVKRTGEKVFLECVQDMDHENMFWYRQDPGLGLRLIYFSYDVKMKEKGDIPEGYSVSREKKERFSLILESASTNQTSMYLCASTRGQGTLGTEAFFGQGTRLTVV.

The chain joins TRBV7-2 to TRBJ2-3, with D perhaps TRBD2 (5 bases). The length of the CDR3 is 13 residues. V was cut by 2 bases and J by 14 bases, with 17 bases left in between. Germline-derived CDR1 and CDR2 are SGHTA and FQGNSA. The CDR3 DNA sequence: TGTGCCAGCAGCTTAAATAGGTGGGGAGCAGCGTATTTT. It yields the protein CASSLNRWGAAYF.